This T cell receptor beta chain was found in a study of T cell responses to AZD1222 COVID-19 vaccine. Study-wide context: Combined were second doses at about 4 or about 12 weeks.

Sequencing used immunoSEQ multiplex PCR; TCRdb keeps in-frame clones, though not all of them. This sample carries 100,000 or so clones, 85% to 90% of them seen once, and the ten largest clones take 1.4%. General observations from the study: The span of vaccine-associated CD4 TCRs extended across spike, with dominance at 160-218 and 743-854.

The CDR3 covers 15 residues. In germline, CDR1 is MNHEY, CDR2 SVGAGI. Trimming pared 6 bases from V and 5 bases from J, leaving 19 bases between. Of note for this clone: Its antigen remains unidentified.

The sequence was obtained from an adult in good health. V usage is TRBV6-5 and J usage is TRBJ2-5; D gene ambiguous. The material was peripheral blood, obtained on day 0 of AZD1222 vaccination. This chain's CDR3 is CASSRNVRKMETQYF. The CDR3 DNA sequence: TGTGCCAGCAGCCGTAACGTACGGAAGATGGAGACCCAGTACTTC.